This is a list of T cell receptor beta chains from one sample in a study of shared clonotypes between healthy human individuals. Clones were read by immunoSEQ multiplex PCR, and TCRdb kept only the in-frame ones, dropping some. This sample has roughly 300,000 clones; around 87% occur once, and the top ten carry about 16%. The sequencing sample was made of memory CD8+ T cells sorted from blood. These TCRs come from a man between 18 and 35 years old in good health. The CDR3 runs from the conserved cysteine through the conserved F or W. Fields, in order: J gene, D gene, V gene, clone size, CDR3 DNA, CDR3 protein. A D gene is named only where the DNA matches it firmly. Expanded clones are given a class, and other clones once, few, many or no size at all.

TRBJ1-5,TRBD1,TRBV7-9,many,TGTGCCAGCAGCTTAGCTGGGACAGGGGGCAGTCAGCCCCAGCATTTT,CASSLAGTGGSQPQHF
TRBJ2-5,NA,TRBV6-5,NA,TGTGCCAGCAGTTACCTTATGGGGGAAGAGACCCAGTACTTC,CASSYLMGEETQYF
TRBJ2-7,TRBD2,TRBV9,few,TGTGCCAGCAGCGAAGGGGCGGGAGGTGGGTACGAGCAGTACTTC,CASSEGAGGGYEQYF
TRBJ2-1,NA,TRBV12-5,NA,TGTGCTAGTGGTTTGGTACCCAGCTCCTACAATGAGCAGTTCTTC,CASGLVPSSYNEQFF
TRBJ2-7,NA,TRBV9,NA,TGTGCCAGCAGCGTAGAGGCCTCCCCAGAGCAGTACTTC,CASSVEASPEQYF
TRBJ1-3,NA,TRBV2,few,TGTGCCAGCAGGGGCTGGGCACAGAATTCTGGAAACACCATATATTTT,CASRGWAQNSGNTIYF
TRBJ1-1,TRBD1,TRBV30,NA,TGTGCCTGGAACCCGGGACAGGGAAACACTGAAGCTTTCTTT,CAWNPGQGNTEAFF
TRBJ2-7,TRBD1,TRBV11-2,NA,TGTGCCAGCAGCTTTGACAGGGGGACCTACGAGCAGTACTTC,CASSFDRGTYEQYF
TRBJ2-7,NA,TRBV9,NA,TGTGCCAGCAGCGTAGGAGTAGACAGTTCCTACGAGCAGTACTTC,CASSVGVDSSYEQYF
TRBJ2-1,NA,TRBV15,NA,TGTGCCACCAGCAGAGCACGCTACAATGAGCAGTTCTTC,CATSRARYNEQFF
TRBJ2-1,NA,TRBV30,few,TGTGCCTGGGGATGGGAAGAGGGGAATGAGCAGTTCTTC,CAWGWEEGNEQFF
TRBJ2-7,TRBD2,TRBV2,NA,TGTGCCAGCAGGGCCTCGGGACTAGCCTTCCACGAGCAGTACTTC,CASRASGLAFHEQYF
TRBJ2-1,TRBD2,TRBV6-1,NA,TGTGCCAGCAGGGATGCTAGCGGGAGGGAGCCTGAGCAGTTCTTC,CASRDASGREPEQFF
TRBJ2-2,NA,TRBV4-3,NA,TGCGCCAGCAGCCAAGAAAGGCAGTTCGACACCGGGGAGCTGTTTTTT,CASSQERQFDTGELFF
TRBJ2-5,NA,TRBV9,NA,TGTGCCAGCAGCGTAGTAGGACGAGCACAAGAGACCCAGTACTTC,CASSVVGRAQETQYF
TRBJ2-2,TRBD2,TRBV10-1,NA,TGCGCCAGCAGTGGGGCCGGGACTAGGCCGACCGAAGAGTCGAACACCGGGGAGCTGTTTTTT,CASSGAGTRPTEESNTGELFF
TRBJ2-7,TRBD2,TRBV7-9,NA,TGTGCCAGCAGCTTAGGTCGGTGGGAGGGCCGATCCTACGAGCAGTACTTC,CASSLGRWEGRSYEQYF
TRBJ2-2,TRBD1,TRBV7-3,NA,TGTGCCAGCAGTCGACAGGGTAGGGCCGGGGAGCTGTTTTTT,CASSRQGRAGELFF